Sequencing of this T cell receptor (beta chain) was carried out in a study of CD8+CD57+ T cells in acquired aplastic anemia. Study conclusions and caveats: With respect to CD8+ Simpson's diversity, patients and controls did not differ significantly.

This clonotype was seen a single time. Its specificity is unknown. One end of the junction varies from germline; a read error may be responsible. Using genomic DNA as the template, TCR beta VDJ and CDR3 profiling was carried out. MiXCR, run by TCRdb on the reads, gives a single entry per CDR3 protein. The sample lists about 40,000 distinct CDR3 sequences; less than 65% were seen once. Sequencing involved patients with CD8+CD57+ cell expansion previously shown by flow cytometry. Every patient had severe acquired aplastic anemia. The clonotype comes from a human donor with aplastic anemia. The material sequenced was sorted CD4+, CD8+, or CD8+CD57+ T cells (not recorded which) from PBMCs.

The CDR3 region is CASSQGGLETQYF. CDR3 bases: TGCGCCAGCAGCCAAGGGGGTCTGGAGACCCAGTACTTC. The chain has TRBV9 and TRBJ2-5; TRBD1 is a possible D gene (6 bases). Germline V gene data show CDR1 as SGDLS and CDR2 as YYNGEE. There are 13 residues in the CDR3.